These 9 T cell receptor beta chains were all obtained from the same sample, sequenced in a study of control samples from healthy donors and cancer patients. Clones were read by immunoSEQ multiplex PCR, and TCRdb kept only the in-frame ones, dropping some. The sample lists approximately 110,000 clones, approximately 90% seen once, with less than 9% in the top ten. The sequenced sample was blood. Every receptor here comes from a woman in her late teens or twenties in good health.

The chain carries TRBV10-3 and TRBJ2-5; 8 bases map to TRBD1. The germline V gene encodes CDR1 ENHRY and CDR2 SYGVKD. CDR3 length: 16 residues. J lost 5 bases, V lost 3 bases, and 11 bases had no gene match. The CDR3 here is CAISEGYQGAQETQYF. The CDR3 nucleotides are TGTGCCATCAGTGAAGGGTACCAGGGGGCTCAGGAGACCCAGTACTTC.

The V and J genes are TRBV28 and TRBJ2-3; 12 bases are shared with TRBD2. The J segment lost 3 bases and the V segment lost 6 bases, leaving 13 bases of the junction unmatched. The CDR3 is 18 residues long. CDR1 is MDHEN, CDR2 SYDVKM, per germline. As DNA, the CDR3 is TGTGCCAGCAGCCTAGCGGGGGGGGGGGCTGTCGAGACAGATACGCAGTATTTT. Protein product: CASSLAGGGAVETDTQYF.

This chain connects TRBV7-6 to TRBJ1-5, with D possibly matching TRBD1 (6 bases). Germline CDR1 SGHVS, CDR2 FNYEAQ. The CDR3 is 15 amino acids. Trimming pared 5 bases from V and 2 bases from J, leaving 13 bases between. CDR3 sequence reads: CASSPMSGGNQPQHF. CDR3 nucleotide sequence: TGTGCCAGCAGCCCGATGTCAGGGGGCAATCAGCCCCAGCATTTT.

The J gene is TRBJ2-7, the V gene TRBV28, with D possibly matching TRBD1 (6 bases). V was trimmed by 6 bases and J by 4 bases, leaving 13 bases between them. The germline gives CDR1 MDHEN, CDR2 SYDVKM. The CDR3 is 13 amino acids. The CDR3 DNA reads as TGTGCCAGCAGGTCCAGGGGAGAGTACGAGCAGTACTTC. This translates into CASRSRGEYEQYF. The variable domain in full, completed from reference TRBV28 and TRBJ2-7, reads DVKVTQSSRYLVKRTGEKVFLECVQDMDHENMFWYRQDPGLGLRLIYFSYDVKMKEKGDIPEGYSVSREKKERFSLILESASTNQTSMYLCASRSRGEYEQYFGPGTRLTVT.

The V call is TRBV18, the J call TRBJ2-6; D is unresolved. The CDR3 runs to 16 residues. Per the germline V gene, CDR1 is KGHSH and CDR2 is LQKENI. V was shortened by 0 bases and J by 8 bases, with 14 bases between the two germline ends. CDR3 amino acids: CASSPPALKTTNVLTF. DNA of the CDR3: TGTGCCAGCTCACCACCGGCCCTAAAAACAACCAACGTCCTGACTTTC.

The rearrangement uses TRBV27 and TRBJ1-4; 8 bases line up with TRBD1. The V gene's germline CDR1 is MNHEY and CDR2 SMNVEV (reference sequence). This CDR3 has 13 residues. V lost 9 bases to trimming and J lost 3 bases; unmatched junction nucleotides: 3. Written as DNA, the CDR3 is TGTGCCAGTCGGACAGGGCCTAATGAAAAACTGTTTTTT. This gives the protein CASRTGPNEKLFF.

V is TRBV5-4 and J is TRBJ2-7; 7 bases line up with TRBD1. Germline loops: CDR1 SGHNT, CDR2 YYREEE (reference sequence). J was trimmed by 3 bases and V by 4 bases; bases with no gene match: 7. The CDR3 has 14 amino acids. The CDR3 region is CASSLRQGDYEQYF. As DNA, the CDR3 is TGTGCCAGCAGCCTGAGACAGGGTGACTACGAGCAGTACTTC.

The rearrangement uses TRBV28 and TRBJ2-7; the D is unclear. In germline, CDR1 is MDHEN, CDR2 SYDVKM. Trimming removed 4 bases from V and 7 bases from J, with 11 bases in between. CDR3 size: 12 residues. This chain's CDR3 is CASSSTPREQYF. The CDR3 DNA reads TGTGCCAGCAGTTCCACACCACGTGAGCAGTACTTC.

The gene calls are TRBV9 and TRBJ1-4, with 8 positions matching TRBD1. The V gene end was trimmed by 2 bases and the J gene end by 3 bases; junction bases not matched to a gene: 3. CDR1 and CDR2 (germline): SGDLS, YYNGEE. The CDR3 consists of 15 residues. CDR3: CASSVDRGANEKLFF. The CDR3 nucleotides are TGTGCCAGCAGCGTTGACAGGGGAGCTAATGAAAAACTGTTTTTT. Using reference TRBV9 and TRBJ1-4 for the parts outside the CDR3, the full variable domain is DSGVTQTPKHLITATGQRVTLRCSPRSGDLSVYWYQQSLDQGLQFLIQYYNGEERAKGNILERFSAQQFPDLHSELNLSSLELGDSALYFCASSVDRGANEKLFFGSGTQLSVL.